This T cell receptor (beta chain) was recovered during a study of control samples from healthy donors and cancer patients. In germline, CDR1 is SGHVS, CDR2 FQNEAQ. Trimming took 4 bases from V and 5 from J; bases not matched to a gene: 8. CDR3 size: 15 residues. Clones were sequenced by immunoSEQ multiplex PCR, and TCRdb holds only the in-frame ones, with some missing. The repertoire includes about 82,000 clones, around 94% of them detected once, and 4.8% sits in the top ten. The receptor was isolated from a woman aged 18-29 years in good health. The chain links TRBV7-8 to TRBJ2-1, with 7 positions matching TRBD2. Material for sequencing was blood. The CDR3 is CASSSTSARDNEQFF. CDR3 nucleotides: TGTGCCAGCAGCTCCACTAGCGCCCGCGACAATGAGCAGTTCTTC.